The rows below give T cell receptor beta chains drawn from one sample of a study of STAT5B mutations in CD4+ large granular lymphocyte leukemia. Assay used: immunoSEQ multiplex PCR; TCRdb lists only in-frame clones, some missing. The sample carries a few thousand clones, 75% recorded once. Sequenced material: PBMCs. The receptors were sampled from a woman in her sixties or seventies with CD4+ T-cell large granular lymphocyte leukemia. Both conserved end residues are part of each CDR3. A D gene is named only where the DNA matches it firmly. Clone size is stated in some rows and not others, as once, few, many or a class when expanded.

>TRBJ1-4|TRBV19|.|.
TGTGCCAGTAGCATGGCGGGACTGGCCGAAAAACTGTTTTTT
CASSMAGLAEKLFF
>TRBJ2-2|TRBV7-7|.|.
TGTGCTAGCAGCCTAATGACCGGGGAGCTGTTTTTT
CASSLMTGELFF
>TRBJ2-7|TRBV2|.|.
TGTGCCAGCAGTGTAGAGGGTTTCACCTACGAGCAGTACTTC
CASSVEGFTYEQYF
>TRBJ2-2|TRBV10-3|.|few
TGTGCCATCAGGTCGCGAGCGAACACCGGGGAGCTGTTTTTT
CAIRSRANTGELFF
>TRBJ1-2|TRBV25-1|.|.
TGTGCCAGCAGTGAATGGGTCAGTGGCTACACCTTC
CASSEWVSGYTF
>TRBJ1-2|TRBV6-4|.|.
TGTGCCAGCAACGGGACCAGGGGCGGAGGGCTTGGCTACACCTTC
CASNGTRGGGLGYTF
>TRBJ1-6|TRBV6-5|.|.
TGTGCCAGCAGCCTCCGGGACCCAGCACGTTCACCCCTCCACTTT
CASSLRDPARSPLHF
>TRBJ2-5|TRBV7-2|TRBD2|.
TGTGCCAGCAGCTTCCGTGGCGGGGGGGAAGAGACCCAGTACTTC
CASSFRGGGEETQYF
>TRBJ1-2|TRBV6-1|.|.
TGTGCCAGCATGGAAGGGGAGAGGAACACCTTC
CASMEGERNTF
>TRBJ1-6|TRBV6-1|.|.
TGTGCCAGCAGTGGGCGGAGCTTTAATTCACCCCTCCACTTT
CASSGRSFNSPLHF
>TRBJ1-4|TRBV30|.|few
TGTGCCTGGAGACTCCGTGGAGCATTATTTGAAAAACTGTTTTTT
CAWRLRGALFEKLFF
>TRBJ1-1|TRBV29-1|.|.
TGCAGCGTTGAACCACCGGCCCGGAACACTGAAGCTTTCTTT
CSVEPPARNTEAFF
>TRBJ2-7|TRBV11-1|TRBD2|.
TGTGCCAGCAGCTTAGATCGGCTAGCGGTCTACGAGCAGTACTTC
CASSLDRLAVYEQYF
>TRBJ2-5|TRBV11-1|TRBD1|.
TGTGCCAGCAGCAAAAACAGGGGACGGGAGACCCAGTACTTC
CASSKNRGRETQYF
>TRBJ1-4|TRBV6-5|.|.
TGTGCCAGCAGTTACCTTCCAGGGGAGGAAAAACTGTTTTTT
CASSYLPGEEKLFF
>TRBJ1-5|TRBV6-1|.|.
TGTGCCAGCAGTGAAGCTTGGGGCCACCCTGATCAGCCCCAGCATTTT
CASSEAWGHPDQPQHF
>TRBJ1-1|TRBV19|TRBD1|.
TGTGCCAGTAGTGGACAGGGGCGACATCACATACGGAACACTGAAGCTTTCTTT
CASSGQGRHHIRNTEAFF
>TRBJ1-4|TRBV11-3|.|few
TGTGCCAGCAGCCCCTTTGGCAGTAGCCCCGGGGAAAAACTGTTTTTT
CASSPFGSSPGEKLFF
>TRBJ2-7|TRBV7-9|TRBD2|.
TGTGCCAGCAGCCAGGGACTAGCGGTCGAGCAGTACTTC
CASSQGLAVEQYF
>TRBJ2-6|TRBV11-3|TRBD1|.
TGTGCCAGCAGCCCAGGGTTAGGACAGGGAACTCACTCTGGGGCCAACGTCCTGACTTTC
CASSPGLGQGTHSGANVLTF
>TRBJ1-1|TRBV6-1|TRBD1|.
TGTGCCAGCAGTGCCGGACAGGTGGGCGCTGAAGCTTTCTTT
CASSAGQVGAEAFF
>TRBJ2-1|TRBV11-2|TRBD1|.
TGTGCCAGCAGCTTAGTCCGGGACAGGTACCCTTACAATGAGCAGTTCTTC
CASSLVRDRYPYNEQFF
>TRBJ1-1|TRBV6-5|.|.
TGTGCCAGTTACAGATCCACTGAAGCTTTCTTT
CASYRSTEAFF
>TRBJ1-1|TRBV2|.|.
TGTGCCAGCAGTGTCAGAGGGACTGAAGCTTTCTTT
CASSVRGTEAFF
>TRBJ2-5|TRBV29-1|.|.
TGCAGCGTTGAAGCGTCAGGAAGGTCCCTCCAAGAGACCCAGTACTTC
CSVEASGRSLQETQYF
>TRBJ2-4|TRBV15|.|.
TGTGCCACCAGTAGCCTAGCCAAAAACATTCAGTACTTC
CATSSLAKNIQYF
>TRBJ1-2|TRBV15|.|.
TGTGCCACCAGCAGAGGGCTAGGGACGACCTATGGCTACACCTTC
CATSRGLGTTYGYTF
>TRBJ2-1|TRBV11-2|TRBD2|.
TGTGCCAGCAGCTCGACTGGCGGGAGGAACAATGAGCAGTTCTTC
CASSSTGGRNNEQFF